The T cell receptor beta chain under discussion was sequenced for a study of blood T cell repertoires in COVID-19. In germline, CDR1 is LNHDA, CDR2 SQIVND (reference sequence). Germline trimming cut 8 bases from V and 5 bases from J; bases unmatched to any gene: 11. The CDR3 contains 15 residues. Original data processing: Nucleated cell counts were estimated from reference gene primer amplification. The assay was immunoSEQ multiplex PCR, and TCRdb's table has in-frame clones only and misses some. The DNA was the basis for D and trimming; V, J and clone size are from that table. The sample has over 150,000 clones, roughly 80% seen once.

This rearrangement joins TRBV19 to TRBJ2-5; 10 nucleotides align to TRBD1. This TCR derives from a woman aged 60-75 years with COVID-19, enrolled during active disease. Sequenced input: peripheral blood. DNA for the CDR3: TGTGCCAGTTCCTTAGGGACAGGGGTTTGGGAGACCCAGTACTTC. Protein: CASSLGTGVWETQYF.